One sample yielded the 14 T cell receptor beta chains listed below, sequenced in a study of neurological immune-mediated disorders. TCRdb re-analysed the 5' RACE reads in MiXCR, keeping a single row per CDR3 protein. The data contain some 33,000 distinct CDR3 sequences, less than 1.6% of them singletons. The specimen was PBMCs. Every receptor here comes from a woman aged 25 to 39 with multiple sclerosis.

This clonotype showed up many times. CDR3 protein: CSAGSLADTQYF. The DNA of the CDR3 is TGCAGTGCTGGAAGCTTGGCAGATACGCAGTATTTT. V gene TRBV20-1 combines with J gene TRBJ2-3; D is ambiguous. This CDR3 spans 12 amino acids. Germline V CDR1 and CDR2: DFQATT, SNEGSKA (reference sequence). The germline V and J ends were trimmed by 5 bases and 4 bases, with 10 bases remaining between them.

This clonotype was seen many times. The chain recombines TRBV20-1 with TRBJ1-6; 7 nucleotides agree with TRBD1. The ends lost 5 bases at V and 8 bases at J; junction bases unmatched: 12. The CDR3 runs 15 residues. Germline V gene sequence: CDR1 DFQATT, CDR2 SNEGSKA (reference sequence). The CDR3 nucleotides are TGCAGTGCTGCCGGAGGGGGCATAGGGTATTCACCCCTCCACTTT. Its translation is CSAAGGGIGYSPLHF.

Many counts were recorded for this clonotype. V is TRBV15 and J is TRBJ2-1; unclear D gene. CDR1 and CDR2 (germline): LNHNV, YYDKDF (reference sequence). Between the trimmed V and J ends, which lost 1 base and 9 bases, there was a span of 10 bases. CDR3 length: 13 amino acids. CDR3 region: CATSRARSGEQFF. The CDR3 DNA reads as TGTGCCACCAGCAGAGCCAGGTCGGGTGAGCAGTTCTTC.

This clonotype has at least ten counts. In DNA, the CDR3 is TGCGCCAGCTCGGGTCAAAGCACCTATGGCTACACCTTC. This sequence encodes CASSGQSTYGYTF. J is TRBJ1-2 and V is TRBV5-1; D uncertain. V shed 7 bases and J shed 4 bases, with 14 bases lying between them. The CDR3 length is 13 residues. Germline lookup yields CDR1 SGHRS and CDR2 YFSETQ.

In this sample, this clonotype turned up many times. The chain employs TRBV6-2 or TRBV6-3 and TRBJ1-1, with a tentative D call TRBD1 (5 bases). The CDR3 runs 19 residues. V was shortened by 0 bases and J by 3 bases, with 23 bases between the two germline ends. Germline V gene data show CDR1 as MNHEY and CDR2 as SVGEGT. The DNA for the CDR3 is TGTGCCAGCAGTTACTCGAGAGGAGTCACTGCGGGCAGGGACACTGAAGCTTTCTTT. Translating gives CASSYSRGVTAGRDTEAFF.

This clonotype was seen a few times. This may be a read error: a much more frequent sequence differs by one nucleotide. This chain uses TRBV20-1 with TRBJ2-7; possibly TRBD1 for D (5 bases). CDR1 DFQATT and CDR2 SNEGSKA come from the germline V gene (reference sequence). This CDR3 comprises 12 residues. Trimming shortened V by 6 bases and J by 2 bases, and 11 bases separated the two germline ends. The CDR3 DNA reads TGCAGTGCAAGACAGTTCGCCTACGAGCAGTACGTC. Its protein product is CSARQFAYEQYV.

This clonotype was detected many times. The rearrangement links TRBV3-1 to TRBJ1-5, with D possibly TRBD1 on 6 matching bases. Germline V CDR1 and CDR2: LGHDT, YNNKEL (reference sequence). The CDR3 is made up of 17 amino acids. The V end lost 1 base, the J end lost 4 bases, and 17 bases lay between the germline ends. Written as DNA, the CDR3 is TGTGCCAGCAGCCAAGGAGGGGGAGGAATAGGGAATCAGCCCCAGCATTTT. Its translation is CASSQGGGGIGNQPQHF.

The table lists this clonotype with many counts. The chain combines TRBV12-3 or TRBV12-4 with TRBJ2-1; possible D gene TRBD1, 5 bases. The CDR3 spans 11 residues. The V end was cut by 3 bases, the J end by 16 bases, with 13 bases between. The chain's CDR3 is CASSLRTSPFF. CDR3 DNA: TGTGCCAGCAGTTTGCGGACAAGCCCCTTCTTC.

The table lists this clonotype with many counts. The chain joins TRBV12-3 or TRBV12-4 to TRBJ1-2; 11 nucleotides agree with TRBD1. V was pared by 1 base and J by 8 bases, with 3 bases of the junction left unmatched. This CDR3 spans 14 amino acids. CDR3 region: CASSLGTGGWGYTF. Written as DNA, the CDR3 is TGTGCCAGCAGTTTAGGGACAGGGGGCTGGGGCTACACCTTC.

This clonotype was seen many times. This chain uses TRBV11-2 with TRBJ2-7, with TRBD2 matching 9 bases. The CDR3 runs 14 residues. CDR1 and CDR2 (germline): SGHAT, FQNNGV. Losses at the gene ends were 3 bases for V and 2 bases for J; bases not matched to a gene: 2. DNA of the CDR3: TGTGCCAGCAGCTTCGGCGGGGGGGCCTACGAGCAGTACTTC. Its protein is CASSFGGGAYEQYF.

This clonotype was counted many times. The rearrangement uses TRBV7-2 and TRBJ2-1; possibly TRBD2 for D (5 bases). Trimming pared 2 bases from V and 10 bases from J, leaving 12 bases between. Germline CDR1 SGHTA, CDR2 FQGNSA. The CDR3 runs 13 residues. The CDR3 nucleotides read TGTGCCAGCAGCTTATACCTAGCCGGGGAGCAGTTCTTC. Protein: CASSLYLAGEQFF.

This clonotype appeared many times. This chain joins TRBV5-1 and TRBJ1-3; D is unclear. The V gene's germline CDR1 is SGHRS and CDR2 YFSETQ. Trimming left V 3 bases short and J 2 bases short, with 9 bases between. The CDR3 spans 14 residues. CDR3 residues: CASSSGVPGNTIYF. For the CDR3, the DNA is TGCGCCAGCAGCTCTGGAGTGCCTGGAAACACCATATATTTT.

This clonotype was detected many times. CDR3 nucleotides: TGCAGCCTTCTAAAGTCTAGCACAGATACGCAGTATTTT. It encodes CSLLKSSTDTQYF. The rearrangement joins TRBV20-1 to TRBJ2-3; no clear D gene. The CDR3 totals 13 residues. The V gene's germline CDR1 is DFQATT and CDR2 SNEGSKA (reference sequence).

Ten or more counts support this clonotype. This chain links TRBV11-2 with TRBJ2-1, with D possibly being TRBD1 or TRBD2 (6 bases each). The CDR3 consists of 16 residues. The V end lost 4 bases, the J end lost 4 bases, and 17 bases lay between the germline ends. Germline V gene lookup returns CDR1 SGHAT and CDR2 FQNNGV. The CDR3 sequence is CASSSFLRGAYNEQFF. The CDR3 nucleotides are TGTGCCAGCAGCTCATTTTTGAGGGGGGCTTACAATGAGCAGTTCTTC.